This T cell receptor beta chain is from a study of blood T cell repertoires in COVID-19. Study-wide context: From the United States, Italy and Spain came samples of acute and convalescent COVID-19.

Participants came from around 25 US areas, aged roughly 18 to 95 years. Participants reported their clinical history, and cohort assignment relied on those reports. The table came from immunoSEQ multiplex PCR; TCRdb's copy has only in-frame clones and leaves some out. The sample holds 110,000 to 150,000 clones, about nine tenths seen once. Trimming pared 0 bases from V and 1 base from J, leaving 9 bases between. The V gene's germline CDR1 is LNHNV and CDR2 YYDKDF (reference sequence). The CDR3 has 16 amino acids. The sequence came from a man in his forties or fifties who had recovered from COVID-19. The chain employs TRBV15 and TRBJ2-2; D gene unclear. Sequenced input: PBMCs or T cells enriched from blood (not recorded which). The CDR3 region has the DNA TGTGCCACCAGCAGAGATCAACCAGGGAACACCGGGGAGCTGTTTTTT. It codes for CATSRDQPGNTGELFF.